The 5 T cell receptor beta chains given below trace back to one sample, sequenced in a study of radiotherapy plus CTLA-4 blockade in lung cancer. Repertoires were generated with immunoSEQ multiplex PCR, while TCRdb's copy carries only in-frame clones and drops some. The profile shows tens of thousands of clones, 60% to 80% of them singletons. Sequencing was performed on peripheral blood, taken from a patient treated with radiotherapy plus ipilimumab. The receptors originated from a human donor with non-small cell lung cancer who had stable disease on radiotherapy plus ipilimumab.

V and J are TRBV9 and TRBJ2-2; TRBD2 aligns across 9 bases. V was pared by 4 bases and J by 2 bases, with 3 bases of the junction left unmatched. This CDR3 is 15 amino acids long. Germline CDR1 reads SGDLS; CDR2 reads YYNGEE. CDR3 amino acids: CASSQGLANTGELFF. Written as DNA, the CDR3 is TGTGCCAGCAGCCAGGGACTAGCTAACACCGGGGAGCTGTTTTTT.

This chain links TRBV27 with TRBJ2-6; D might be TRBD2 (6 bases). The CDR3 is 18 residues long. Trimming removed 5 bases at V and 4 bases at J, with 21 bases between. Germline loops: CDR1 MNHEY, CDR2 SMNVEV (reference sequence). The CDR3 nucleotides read TGTGCCAGCAGTCCGATGGCGGGACCTCGGTTAGGGGCCAACGTCCTGACTTTC. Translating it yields CASSPMAGPRLGANVLTF.

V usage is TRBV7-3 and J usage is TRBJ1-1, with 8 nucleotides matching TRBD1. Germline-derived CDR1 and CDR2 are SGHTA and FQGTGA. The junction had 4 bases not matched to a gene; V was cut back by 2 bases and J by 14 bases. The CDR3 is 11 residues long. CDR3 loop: CASSLGGQVFF. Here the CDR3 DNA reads TGTGCCAGCAGCTTAGGGGGACAGGTATTCTTT.

CDR3 nucleotides: TGTGCCAGCAGGCCTGCCACGGGGGATACGCAGTATTTT. Its protein product is CASRPATGDTQYF. V usage is TRBV7-3 and J usage is TRBJ2-3; possible D gene TRBD2, 5 bases. Trimming left V 6 bases short and J 6 bases short, with 13 bases between. Germline V CDR1 and CDR2: SGHTA, FQGTGA. The CDR3 runs 13 residues.

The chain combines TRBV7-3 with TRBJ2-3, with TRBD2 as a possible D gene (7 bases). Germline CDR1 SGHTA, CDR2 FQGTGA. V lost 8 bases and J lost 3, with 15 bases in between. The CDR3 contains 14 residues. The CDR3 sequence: CASLGGGGTDTQYF. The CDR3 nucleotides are TGTGCCAGCCTTGGGGGCGGGGGAACAGATACGCAGTATTTT.